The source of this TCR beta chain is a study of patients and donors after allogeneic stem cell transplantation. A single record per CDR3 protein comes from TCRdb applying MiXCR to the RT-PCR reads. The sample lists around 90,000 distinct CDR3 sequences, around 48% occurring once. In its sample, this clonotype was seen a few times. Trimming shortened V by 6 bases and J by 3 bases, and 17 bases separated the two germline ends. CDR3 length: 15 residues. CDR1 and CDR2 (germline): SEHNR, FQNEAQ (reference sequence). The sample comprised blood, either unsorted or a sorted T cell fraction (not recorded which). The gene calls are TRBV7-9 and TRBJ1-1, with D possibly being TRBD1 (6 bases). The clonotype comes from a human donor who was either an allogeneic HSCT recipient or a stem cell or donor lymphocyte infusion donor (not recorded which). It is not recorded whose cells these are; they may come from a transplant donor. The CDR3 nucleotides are TGTGCCAGCAGTCAACTACAGGGAAGAGACACTGAAGCTTTCTTT. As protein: CASSQLQGRDTEAFF.